This T cell receptor (beta chain) is from a study of cytomegalovirus exposure and HLA in healthy donors. Study-level information: Assignment to the Caucasian-associated ancestry cluster applied to around 76% of the approximately 400 genotyped donors. The study, taken as a whole, reports: Segments of the TCR beta V type were, in most cases, productive about 87% or about 30% of the time in an earlier analysis.

In the PCR, 60 Vbeta and 13 Jbeta primers were used. The protocol was immunoSEQ multiplex PCR, while the TCRdb copy is restricted to in-frame clones and leaves out a portion. This sample yields about 200,000 clones, of which approximately 70% are seen a single time; less than 2% belongs to the top ten. The CDR3 totals 12 residues. Germline CDR1 reads MGHRA; CDR2 reads YSYEKL. V lost 2 bases to trimming and J lost 9 bases, with 9 bases between them. This clone appeared a few times. Its antigen is unknown. The clonotype originates from a woman aged 25 to 45 in good health and CMV-seronegative. Input material: PBMCs. The chain uses TRBV4-1 and TRBJ2-3, with D possibly being TRBD2 (6 bases). In DNA, the CDR3 is TGCGCCAGCAGCCAAAATGGGGGGACGCAGTATTTT. It encodes CASSQNGGTQYF.